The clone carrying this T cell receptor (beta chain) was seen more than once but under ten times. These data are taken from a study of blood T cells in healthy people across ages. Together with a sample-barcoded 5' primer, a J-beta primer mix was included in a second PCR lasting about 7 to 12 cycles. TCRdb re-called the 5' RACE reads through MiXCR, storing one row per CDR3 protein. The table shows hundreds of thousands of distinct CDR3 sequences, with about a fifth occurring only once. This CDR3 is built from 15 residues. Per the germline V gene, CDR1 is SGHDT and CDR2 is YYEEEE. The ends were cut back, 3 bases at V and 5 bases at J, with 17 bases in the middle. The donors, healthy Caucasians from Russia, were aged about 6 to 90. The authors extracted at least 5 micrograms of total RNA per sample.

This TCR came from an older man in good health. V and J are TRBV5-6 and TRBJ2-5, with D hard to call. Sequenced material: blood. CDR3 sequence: CASSSQATGWETQYF. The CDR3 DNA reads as TGTGCCAGCAGCTCCCAGGCCACTGGATGGGAGACCCAGTACTTC.